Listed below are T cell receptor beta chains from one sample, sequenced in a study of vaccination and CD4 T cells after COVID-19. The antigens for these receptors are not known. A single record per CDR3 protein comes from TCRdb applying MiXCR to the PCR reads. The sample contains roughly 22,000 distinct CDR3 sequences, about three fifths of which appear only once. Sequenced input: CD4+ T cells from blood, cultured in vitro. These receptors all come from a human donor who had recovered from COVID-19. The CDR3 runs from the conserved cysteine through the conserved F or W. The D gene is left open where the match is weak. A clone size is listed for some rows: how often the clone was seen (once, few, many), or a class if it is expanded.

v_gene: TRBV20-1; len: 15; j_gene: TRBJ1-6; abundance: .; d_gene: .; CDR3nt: TGCAGTGCTAGAGCGGGGGGGACCTATAATTCACCCCTCCACTTT; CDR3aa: CSARAGGTYNSPLHF
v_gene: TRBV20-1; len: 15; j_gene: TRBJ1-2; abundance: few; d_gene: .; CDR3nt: TGCAGTGCTAAGACGGCCGGTAGGGCCTACTATGGCTACACCTTC; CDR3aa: CSAKTAGRAYYGYTF
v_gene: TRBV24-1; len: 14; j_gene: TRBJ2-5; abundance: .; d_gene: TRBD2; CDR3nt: TGTGCCACCAGTGATGCGGGAGGCAAGATGACCCAGTACTTC; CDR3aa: CATSDAGGKMTQYF
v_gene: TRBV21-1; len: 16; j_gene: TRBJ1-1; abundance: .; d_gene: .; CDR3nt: TGTGCCAGCAGCAAAGGGCCTCCGGCCCGTTTCACTGAAGCTTTCTTT; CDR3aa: CASSKGPPARFTEAFF
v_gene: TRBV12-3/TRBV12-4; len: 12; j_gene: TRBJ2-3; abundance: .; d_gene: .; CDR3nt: TGTGCCAGCCCGGAAGATCTCGGTACGCAGTATTTT; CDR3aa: CASPEDLGTQYF
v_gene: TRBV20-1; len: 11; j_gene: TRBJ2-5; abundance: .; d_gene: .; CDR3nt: TGCAGTGCTAGAGACCAAGAGACCCAGTACTTC; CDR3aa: CSARDQETQYF
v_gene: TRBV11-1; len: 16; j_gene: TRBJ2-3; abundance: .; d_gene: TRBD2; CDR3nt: TGTGCCAGCAGCTTCGTACGATCGGGACTAGCAGATACGCAGTATTTT; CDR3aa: CASSFVRSGLADTQYF
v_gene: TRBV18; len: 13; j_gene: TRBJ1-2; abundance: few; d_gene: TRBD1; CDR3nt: TGTGCCAGCTCTCGGGACAGCGCTGGTGGCTACACCTTC; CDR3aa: CASSRDSAGGYTF
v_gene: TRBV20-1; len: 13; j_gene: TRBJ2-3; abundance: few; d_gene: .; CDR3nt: TGCAGTGCTCGCCGACAGACCACAGATACGCAGTATTTT; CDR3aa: CSARRQTTDTQYF
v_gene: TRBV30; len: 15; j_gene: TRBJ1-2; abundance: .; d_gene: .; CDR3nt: TGTGCCTGGAGTGTATTAGGAGGGGGAAAGAGGGTCTACACCTTC; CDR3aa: CAWSVLGGGKRVYTF
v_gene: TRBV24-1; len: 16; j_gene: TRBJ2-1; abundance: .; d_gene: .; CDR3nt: TGTGCCACCAGTGATTCATGGACACAATCCTACAATGAGCAGTTCTTC; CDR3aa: CATSDSWTQSYNEQFF
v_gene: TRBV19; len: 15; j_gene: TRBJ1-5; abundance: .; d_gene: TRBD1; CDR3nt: TGTGCCACCCAGGACAGGCCGGGCGGCAATCAGCCCCAGCATTTT; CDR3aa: CATQDRPGGNQPQHF
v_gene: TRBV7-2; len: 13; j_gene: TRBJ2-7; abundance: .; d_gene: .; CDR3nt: TGTGCCAGCAGCTTGACCGCCACCTACGAGCAGTACTTC; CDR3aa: CASSLTATYEQYF
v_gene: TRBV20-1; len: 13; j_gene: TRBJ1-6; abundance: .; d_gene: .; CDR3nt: TGCAGTGCTAGAAGGGCAGCGAATTCACCCCTCCACTTT; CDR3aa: CSARRAANSPLHF
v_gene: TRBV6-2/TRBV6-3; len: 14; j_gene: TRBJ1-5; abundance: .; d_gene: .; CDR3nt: TGTGCCAGCAGTGCACCGGGACGAAATCAGCCCCAGCATTTT; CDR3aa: CASSAPGRNQPQHF
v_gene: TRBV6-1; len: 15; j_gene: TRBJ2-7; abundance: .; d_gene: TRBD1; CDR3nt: TGTGCCAGCAGTCCTACAGGGGGCCTTCGTTACGAGCAGTACTTC; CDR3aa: CASSPTGGLRYEQYF
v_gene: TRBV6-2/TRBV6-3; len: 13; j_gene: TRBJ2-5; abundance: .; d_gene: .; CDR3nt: TGTGCCAGCAGTTACTACGGCCGCGAGACCCAGTACTTC; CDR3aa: CASSYYGRETQYF
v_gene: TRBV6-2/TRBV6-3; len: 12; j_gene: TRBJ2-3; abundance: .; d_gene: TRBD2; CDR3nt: TGTGCCAGCGGGACTAGGGCAGATACGCAGTATTTT; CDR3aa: CASGTRADTQYF
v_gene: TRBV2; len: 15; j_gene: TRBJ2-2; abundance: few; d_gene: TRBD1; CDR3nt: TGTGCCAGACGGGGACAGGGGTCTAACACCGGGGAGCTGTTTTTT; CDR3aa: CARRGQGSNTGELFF
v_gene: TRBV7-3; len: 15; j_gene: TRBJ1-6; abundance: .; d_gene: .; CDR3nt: TGTGCCAGCAGCCACGGGACGGACGATAATTCACCCCTCCACTTT; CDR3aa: CASSHGTDDNSPLHF
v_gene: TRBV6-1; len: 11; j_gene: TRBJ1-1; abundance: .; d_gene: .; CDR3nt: TGTGCCAGCAGCCCCACCTTGGGAGCTTTCTTT; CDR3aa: CASSPTLGAFF
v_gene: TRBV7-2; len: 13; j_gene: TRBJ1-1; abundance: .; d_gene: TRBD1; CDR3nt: TGTGCCAGCAGCCTGACAGGGGGCACTGAAGCTTTCTTT; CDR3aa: CASSLTGGTEAFF
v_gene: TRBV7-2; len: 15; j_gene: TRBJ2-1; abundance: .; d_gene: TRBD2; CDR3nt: TGTGCCAGCAGAACACTAGCGGGAGTTTATAATGAGCAGTTCTTC; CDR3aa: CASRTLAGVYNEQFF
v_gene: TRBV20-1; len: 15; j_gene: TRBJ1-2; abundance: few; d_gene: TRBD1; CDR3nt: TGCAGTCCTACGAATCCGGGACAGGGGAACTATGGCTACACCTTC; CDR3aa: CSPTNPGQGNYGYTF
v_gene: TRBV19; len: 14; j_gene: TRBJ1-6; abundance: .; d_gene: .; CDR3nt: TGTGCCACAGCTTCAGGTTCCTATAATTCACCCCTCCACTTT; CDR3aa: CATASGSYNSPLHF
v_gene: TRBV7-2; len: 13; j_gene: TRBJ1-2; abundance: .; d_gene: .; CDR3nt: TGTGCCAGCAGCACACCAGGGAACTATGGCTACACCTTC; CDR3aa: CASSTPGNYGYTF
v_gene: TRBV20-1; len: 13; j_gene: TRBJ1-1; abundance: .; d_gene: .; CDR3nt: TGCAGTGCTAGCAAACGGTTGAACACTGAAGCTTTCTTT; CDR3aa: CSASKRLNTEAFF
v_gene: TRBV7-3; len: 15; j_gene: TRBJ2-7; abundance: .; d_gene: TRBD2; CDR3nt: TGTGCCAGCAGCGAGGGACTAGCGTCTTCCTACGAGCAGTACTTC; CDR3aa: CASSEGLASSYEQYF
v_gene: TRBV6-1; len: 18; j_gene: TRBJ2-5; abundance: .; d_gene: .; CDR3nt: TGTGCCAGCAGCCCCTCGACGGGATGGAAGCGGTACCAAGAGACCCAGTACTTC; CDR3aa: CASSPSTGWKRYQETQYF
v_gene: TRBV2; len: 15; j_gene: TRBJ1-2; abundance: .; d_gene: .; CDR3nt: TGTGCCAGCGACCAAGGGCAGGGTTACGGCTATGGCTACACCTTC; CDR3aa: CASDQGQGYGYGYTF